The 18 T cell receptor beta chains below were found in one sample sequenced in a study of PD-1 blockade in classical Hodgkin lymphoma. Every patient relapsed after autologous stem cell transplantation, and brentuximab vedotin exposure varied. Magnetic depletion of unwanted cells isolated CD4+ T cells from thawed PBMCs. Clones were sequenced by immunoSEQ multiplex PCR, and TCRdb holds only the in-frame ones, with some missing. The sample lists approximately 28,000 clones; over 65% were seen once. The specimen comprised CD4+ T cells from blood, sampled at baseline. These receptors originate from a human donor with classical Hodgkin lymphoma.

CDR3 residues: CAITRGSGNTIYF. CDR3 DNA sequence: TGTGCCATAACCCGGGGAAGTGGAAACACCATATATTTT. The rearrangement links TRBV10-3 to TRBJ1-3; D unresolved. CDR3 length equals 13 residues. The V and J ends lost 9 bases and 3 bases respectively, with 12 bases between them. The germline CDR1 and CDR2 sequences are ENHRY and SYGVKD.

V is TRBV19 and J is TRBJ1-4; 7 bases agree with TRBD1. Germline values: CDR1 LNHDA, CDR2 SQIVND (reference sequence). V trimming: 6 bases; J trimming: 1 base; junction bases outside the gene matches: 8. The length of the CDR3 is 16 residues. The CDR3 DNA is TGTGCCAGTAGCCGTTCACCAGGGGGAACTAATGAAAAACTGTTTTTT. Protein sequence: CASSRSPGGTNEKLFF.

The rearrangement joins TRBV28 to TRBJ2-5; 8 nucleotides align to TRBD2. This CDR3 region has 17 residues. The trim removed 10 bases at V and 4 bases at J, leaving 20 bases unmatched. Germline assignment: CDR1 MDHEN and CDR2 SYDVKM. The CDR3: CATEPPRGGQRGETQYF. Here the CDR3 DNA reads TGTGCCACCGAACCTCCCCGGGGGGGTCAACGAGGAGAGACCCAGTACTTC. Full variable domain (remainder filled in from reference TRBV28 and TRBJ2-5): DVKVTQSSRYLVKRTGEKVFLECVQDMDHENMFWYRQDPGLGLRLIYFSYDVKMKEKGDIPEGYSVSREKKERFSLILESASTNQTSMYLCATEPPRGGQRGETQYFGPGTRLLVL.

The CDR3, as DNA: TGTGCCAGCAGTGGAGGCCCGGGACAGGGGGCCGGCACCGGGGAGCTGTTTTTT. This sequence encodes CASSGGPGQGAGTGELFF. The V and J genes are TRBV6-1 and TRBJ2-2, with 12 bases identical to TRBD1. Per germline, CDR1 MNHNS and CDR2 SASEGT. This CDR3 spans 18 amino acids. Trimming took 4 bases from V and 4 from J; bases not matched to a gene: 10.

This clone showed up just a few times. The V call is TRBV5-4, the J call TRBJ2-7, with D possibly matching TRBD2 (6 bases). Trimming shortened V by 2 bases and J by 3 bases, and 18 bases separated the two germline ends. Germline lookup yields CDR1 SGHNT and CDR2 YYREEE (reference sequence). The CDR3 contains 16 residues. CDR3 residues: CASSLRRSGSFYEQYF. CDR3 nucleotides: TGTGCCAGCAGCTTAAGGCGGAGCGGGTCGTTCTACGAGCAGTACTTC.

V gene TRBV7-9 combines with J gene TRBJ2-4, with 8 bases that match TRBD2. Germline CDR1 SEHNR, CDR2 FQNEAQ (reference sequence). This CDR3 region has 15 residues. The V segment lost 6 bases and the J segment 0 bases; nucleotides outside the gene matches: 4. CDR3 coding DNA: TGTGCCAGCAGTCAGAGCGGGGGAGCCAAAAACATTCAGTACTTC. Its translation: CASSQSGGAKNIQYF.

V is TRBV6-1 and J is TRBJ2-7; TRBD1 matches 8 bases. The CDR3 has 15 amino acids. Germline V lookup: CDR1 MNHNS, CDR2 SASEGT. J gave up 7 bases and V 1 base, and 9 bases lay outside the gene matches. CDR3 coding DNA: TGTGCCAGCAGTGAAGAGTGGGCAGGGGGCTTGGAGCAGTACTTC. Translation gives CASSEEWAGGLEQYF.

The sample holds a few counts of this clone. V is TRBV7-2 and J is TRBJ1-5; D is possibly TRBD1 (5 bases). The CDR3 consists of 15 residues. With 1 base removed from V and 9 bases from J, the gap between germline ends came to 16 bases. In germline, CDR1 is SGHTA, CDR2 FQGNSA. The CDR3 loop is CASSLDPHPGGPQHF. As DNA, the CDR3 is TGTGCCAGCAGCTTAGATCCTCACCCGGGGGGGCCCCAGCATTTT.

The genes are TRBV19 and TRBJ2-3; 10 bases align to TRBD2. CDR3 size: 16 residues. The V and J ends lost 4 bases and 6 bases, in that order; junction bases with no gene match: 10. Germline CDR1 LNHDA, CDR2 SQIVND (reference sequence). The DNA for the CDR3 is TGTGCCAGTAGTACTCCCATAAGCGGGGGGGCCGATACGCAGTATTTT. Its translation: CASSTPISGGADTQYF.

The chain couples TRBV21-1 to TRBJ1-1. TRBV21-1 is recorded as a pseudogene. This CDR3 spans 15 amino acids. For the CDR3, the DNA is TGTGCCAGCAGCAAAGCGTCGGCGACTTTCACTGAAGCTTTCTTT. Translated: CASSKASATFTEAFF.

V and J are TRBV7-2 and TRBJ2-5; D unresolved. The CDR3 has 16 amino acids. In germline, CDR1 is SGHTA, CDR2 FQGNSA. V dropped 5 bases and J dropped 2 bases, with 18 bases sitting between them. CDR3 sequence reads: CASSHWTGQFQETQYF. CDR3 coding DNA: TGTGCCAGCAGCCATTGGACCGGGCAATTTCAAGAGACCCAGTACTTC.

This rearrangement joins TRBV7-9 to TRBJ2-3; 13 bases are shared with TRBD2. Germline loops: CDR1 SEHNR, CDR2 FQNEAQ (reference sequence). The CDR3 has 18 residues. After removal of 1 base from V and 5 bases from J, the junction contained 9 bases not matched to a gene. CDR3 DNA sequence: TGTGCCAGCAGCTTAGGACTAGCGGGGGGTCAATTGGGAGATACGCAGTATTTT. Translating gives CASSLGLAGGQLGDTQYF.

In this sample, this clone turned up once. V is TRBV9 and J is TRBJ2-5; D may match TRBD1 or TRBD2 (5 bases each). This CDR3 comprises 14 residues. V was shortened by 3 bases and J by 2 bases, with 11 bases between the two germline ends. In germline, CDR1 is SGDLS, CDR2 YYNGEE. The CDR3 nucleotides read TGTGCCAGCAGCGGGGACGGCGGACAAGAGACCCAGTACTTC. Protein product: CASSGDGGQETQYF.

The chain has TRBV7-6 and TRBJ2-7; TRBD2 aligns across 15 bases. J lost 4 bases, V lost 4 bases, and 2 bases had no gene match. The CDR3 sequence is 15 residues long. Germline loops: CDR1 SGHVS, CDR2 FNYEAQ. The CDR3 here is CASSWTSGGAYEQYF. The DNA of the CDR3 is TGTGCCAGCAGCTGGACTAGCGGGGGGGCATACGAGCAGTACTTC.

The CDR3 DNA is TGTGCCAGCACCCGCACAGGGTGGGCGAATCAGCCCCAGCATTTT. This encodes CASTRTGWANQPQHF. The chain uses TRBV6-1 and TRBJ1-5; weak D call: TRBD1 (6 bases). CDR3 length: 15 residues. V lost 7 bases to trimming and J lost 4 bases, with 17 bases between them. The germline V gene has CDR1 MNHNS and CDR2 SASEGT.

The rearrangement uses TRBV14 and TRBJ1-3; D is undetermined. This CDR3 comprises 14 residues. Germline CDR1 is SGHDN and CDR2 is FVKESK. V dropped 2 bases and J dropped 3 bases, with 8 bases sitting between them. The CDR3 bases are TGTGCCAGCAGCCAAAGACTTGATGGAAACACCATATATTTT. Translation: CASSQRLDGNTIYF.

The chain is built from TRBV9 and TRBJ1-4, with 10 bases that match TRBD1. The CDR3 contains 15 residues. V lost 0 bases and J lost 8; bases outside the gene matches: 4. Per the germline V gene, CDR1 is SGDLS and CDR2 is YYNGEE. The CDR3 nucleotides read TGTGCCAGCAGCGTAGGGGTGACAGGGGGCGAAAAACTGTTTTTT. Amino acids: CASSVGVTGGEKLFF.

This clone was recorded once. The chain joins TRBV5-1 to TRBJ1-4; 7 positions match TRBD1. Germline CDR1 is SGHRS and CDR2 is YFSETQ. Trimming removed 3 bases from V and 7 bases from J; junction bases left unmatched: 9. The CDR3 loop spans 15 amino acids. DNA for the CDR3: TGCGCCAGCAGCTCGACAGGGTTTCTAGCTGAAAAACTGTTTTTT. Translation gives CASSSTGFLAEKLFF.